This record concerns one TCR beta chain sequence. The sample is drawn from a study of cytomegalovirus exposure and HLA in healthy donors. Study in general: Clustering assigned around 77% of the approximately 390 genotyped donors to the Caucasian-associated ancestry cluster.

V lost 3 bases to trimming and J lost 2 bases, with 10 bases between them. The length of the CDR3 is 14 residues. Germline V gene lookup returns CDR1 KGHSH and CDR2 LQKENI. 60 Vbeta and 13 Jbeta primers were used in PCR. This table comes from immunoSEQ multiplex PCR, and its TCRdb copy is limited to in-frame clones, with some not included. The repertoire holds over 100,000 clones, with more than 65% as singletons. Sequenced: PBMCs. The rearrangement uses TRBV18 and TRBJ1-2; maybe TRBD1 (6 bases). The TCR was taken from a young woman in good health and CMV-seronegative. CDR3: CASSPDRLNYGYTF. The CDR3 DNA reads as TGTGCCAGCTCACCGGACAGATTAAACTATGGCTACACCTTC.